The 14 T cell receptor beta chains reported below all come from one sample, sequenced in a study of shared clonotypes between healthy human individuals. Sequenced by immunoSEQ multiplex PCR; TCRdb stores in-frame clones only, minus some. This sample has hundreds of thousands of clones, with 97% found just once. The sample taken for sequencing was naive CD4+ T cells sorted from blood. Noted subset: CD45RA+ positively selected. The receptors stem from a woman aged 25 to 39 in good health.

This clone was seen only once. J is TRBJ2-1 and V is TRBV5-1; 11 nucleotides agree with TRBD2. CDR1 and CDR2 from the germline V gene are SGHRS and YFSETQ. The CDR3 length is 15 residues. V shed 4 bases, J shed 10 bases, and the junction held 10 bases outside the gene matches. CDR3 nucleotides: TGCGCCAGCAGCGTAACCGGGACTAGCGGAGAGGAGCAGTTCTTC. It encodes CASSVTGTSGEEQFF.

Here the CDR3 DNA reads TGTGCCAGCAGTTTATGGGACCCATCCCTCACAGATACGCAGTATTTT. Translated, it gives CASSLWDPSLTDTQYF. This chain links TRBV28 with TRBJ2-3; D not certain. Germline V gene data show CDR1 as MDHEN and CDR2 as SYDVKM. V lost 0 bases and J 2 bases, leaving 12 bases between the germline ends. This CDR3 is built from 16 residues.

The chain couples TRBV5-1 to TRBJ1-2, with D perhaps TRBD1 (6 bases). V was trimmed by 0 bases and J by 7 bases, leaving 13 bases between them. Per germline, CDR1 SGHRS and CDR2 YFSETQ. The CDR3 consists of 14 residues. The CDR3 protein is CASSLAGEGGGYTF. In DNA, the CDR3 is TGCGCCAGCAGCTTGGCAGGGGAGGGAGGTGGCTACACCTTC.

The chain links TRBV11-2 to TRBJ2-3; 10 bases map to TRBD2. The CDR3 spans 17 residues. In germline, CDR1 is SGHAT, CDR2 FQNNGV. V shed 5 bases and J 0 bases; nucleotides not matched to a gene: 8. CDR3 sequence: CASSRSSGRESTDTQYF. The CDR3 region has the DNA TGTGCCAGCAGCAGATCCAGCGGGAGGGAGAGCACAGATACGCAGTATTTT.

The count of this clone is one. This chain links TRBV10-2 with TRBJ2-7; TRBD1 matches 7 bases. The CDR3 runs to 13 residues. The junction had 1 base not matched to a gene; V was cut back by 4 bases and J by 1 base. Germline CDR1 reads WSHSY; CDR2 reads SAAADI. The CDR3: CASSADRSYEQYF. In DNA form, the CDR3 reads TGCGCCAGCAGTGCGGACAGGTCCTACGAGCAGTACTTC.

The V call is TRBV29-1, the J call TRBJ2-1, with TRBD1 matching 7 bases. The ends lost 7 bases at V and 9 bases at J; junction bases unmatched: 15. This CDR3 comprises 14 residues. CDR1 and CDR2 (germline): SQVTM, ANQGSEA. CDR3 residues: CSAFPLRDRGEQFF. The CDR3 region has the DNA TGCAGCGCCTTCCCCCTCCGGGACAGAGGTGAGCAGTTCTTC.

The rearrangement uses TRBV7-8 and TRBJ2-4; 7 bases are shared with TRBD1. The CDR3 has 18 residues. Per germline, CDR1 SGHVS and CDR2 FQNEAQ. V dropped 0 bases and J dropped 3; count of bases not matched to a gene: 11. CDR3 DNA: TGTGCCAGCAGCTTAGCGTGGACAGGCCAAGGCGGCAAAAACATTCAGTACTTC. This codes for CASSLAWTGQGGKNIQYF.

The rearrangement links TRBV6-4 to TRBJ2-5, with 7 bases identical to TRBD1. V gave up 9 bases and J gave up 3 bases; unmatched junction bases: 1. From germline, CDR1 is MRHNA and CDR2 SNTAGT. The CDR3 sequence is 11 residues long. The CDR3 DNA reads as TGTGCCAGGGACAGGAAAGAGACCCAGTACTTC. This sequence encodes CARDRKETQYF.

The gene calls are TRBV9 and TRBJ2-7; the D gene is possibly TRBD1 (5 bases). With 0 bases removed from V and 1 base from J, the gap between germline ends came to 14 bases. The CDR3 consists of 16 residues. Germline-derived CDR1 and CDR2 are SGDLS and YYNGEE. CDR3 DNA sequence: TGTGCCAGCAGCGTAGAGGGGTCGGCAGTTTCCTACGAGCAGTACTTC. Its translation: CASSVEGSAVSYEQYF.

The V call is TRBV7-3, the J call TRBJ1-1; no reliable D call. Germline V CDR1 and CDR2: SGHTA, FQGTGA. With 1 base removed from V and 1 base from J, the gap between germline ends came to 4 bases. CDR3 length: 13 residues. The CDR3 reads CASSLMGNTEAFF. The CDR3 nucleotides read TGTGCCAGCAGCTTAATGGGGAACACTGAAGCTTTCTTT.

The chain is built from TRBV28 and TRBJ2-1; the D gene is possibly TRBD1 (6 bases). V was shortened by 1 base and J by 6 bases, with 16 bases between the two germline ends. The CDR3 runs to 16 residues. CDR1 and CDR2 from the germline V gene are MDHEN and SYDVKM. CDR3 sequence (DNA): TGTGCCAGCAGTTTATCTCTTGCAGGGGTTGGCAATGAGCAGTTCTTC. The encoded protein is CASSLSLAGVGNEQFF.

The chain recombines TRBV14 with TRBJ2-7, with 7 bases lining up with TRBD2. V lost 3 bases and J lost 4; bases outside the gene matches: 6. CDR1 and CDR2 (germline): SGHDN, FVKESK. The CDR3 has 14 amino acids. The CDR3 sequence is CASSHQAGRYEQYF. In DNA form, the CDR3 reads TGTGCCAGCAGCCATCAAGCGGGACGGTACGAGCAGTACTTC.

The chain uses TRBV5-1 and TRBJ2-1, with 7 bases lining up with TRBD2. The germline gives CDR1 SGHRS, CDR2 YFSETQ. V lost 4 bases, J lost 3 bases, and 4 bases stayed unmatched. The CDR3 runs to 14 residues. The CDR3 loop reads CASSVSGIYNEQFF. The DNA of the CDR3 is TGCGCCAGCAGCGTCAGCGGGATCTACAATGAGCAGTTCTTC.

This clone was found once. This CDR3 reads CASSLTMSGRTGELFF. In DNA form, the CDR3 reads TGTGCCAGCTCATTGACAATGAGCGGGAGGACCGGGGAGCTGTTTTTT. V is TRBV18 and J is TRBJ2-2; TRBD2 agrees at 9 bases. V lost 5 bases, J lost 5 bases, and 9 bases stayed unmatched. Germline V CDR1 and CDR2: KGHSH, LQKENI. The CDR3 is made up of 16 amino acids.